Included here is one T cell receptor beta chain sequence, with context. Its antigen remains undetermined. No qualities accompany the bases; no much larger clone lies one base away. Measured from the cysteine to the phenylalanine, the CDR3 is 12 residues long. Only CDR3 DNA is held: 36 bases, read in frame from base 1. The CDR1 and CDR2 encoded by the germline V gene are MDHEN and SYDVKM. The donors were healthy, HIV-negative adults who had no recently reported acute infections or vaccinations. Every donor was a Caucasian adult living in Nashville, Tennessee, USA. CD4+ T cells were enriched by magnetic negative selection; naive cells were then positively selected on CD45RA, and the negative fraction formed the memory subset. After blood collection by leukapheresis, PBMCs were isolated using Ficoll-Histopaque density gradient centrifugation and then cryopreserved in the vapor phase of liquid nitrogen. Analytical flow cytometry was used to check the purity and quantity of every magnetically sorted T cell population. Genomic DNA was isolated from each sorted fraction and quantified by UV absorbance on a Nanodrop 2000c.

This entry belongs to a study of shared clonotypes between healthy human individuals (TCRdb year 2020). A note on the overall study: The cohort included three men and a couple of women between 18 and 49 years of age. The study deeply sequenced blood TCR repertoires of about five healthy adults to estimate repertoire size and the extent of clonotype sharing between individuals. Leukapheresis yielded between about 0.85 and 9 billion PBMCs per donor. Libraries were prepared and TCR repertoires were sequenced by different laboratories using diverse techniques, in order to increase sequencing depth and limit assay-specific biases. Per donor, three plates each were used for CD4 naive and CD4 memory, two for CD8 naive, and one for CD8 memory. The full study reports these points: Even with the large sequencing depth, rarefaction of the sorted-subset datasets indicated that sequencing was incomplete. Naive subsets generally had larger estimated clonotype richness than memory subsets. Sampling was limited to blood, and TCR repertoires in tissue likely differ from TCR repertoires in blood. Based on pairwise subsampling, the degree of clonotype sharing among donors was expected to be affected by sequencing depth. Across a few donors, around 5% of naive CD4, approximately 3.6% of naive CD8, under 2.5% of memory CD4, and 0.4% of memory CD8 clonotypes were shared. The small number of donors limited the genetic and exposure-history diversity represented. Compared with non-shared clonotypes, clonotypes shared by all four sorted-subset donors had higher generation probabilities.

Using the deep immunoSEQ assay, TCR CDR3 regions were amplified from genomic DNA by multiplex PCR. Extracted genomic DNA from each cell subset was distributed evenly across all wells of several immunoSEQ 96-well plates, and each plate was treated as a replicate. For sorted subsets, each replicate PCR was loaded with 150 to 250 ng genomic DNA, equivalent to 30,000 to 35,000 T cell genomes. The purified libraries were quantified using a Qubit 3.0 fluorometer, sized with a Bioanalyzer 2100, and then quantified again using the KAPA Library Quantification kit. A separate single-read 150-cycle Illumina NextSeq 550 flow cell was used to sequence each immunoSEQ 96-well plate. Turning to the authors' computational methods: Because only junctional sequences without quality scores were contained in the immunoSEQ output, filtering matching that applied to full-length reads could not be performed. Sequences were annotated with PyIR, a Python wrapper for IgBLAST v1.9, and V/J genes and CDR3 were assigned using IMGT germline references. Any read was removed if the V/J assignment was weak (E-value above 1e-6), the CDR3 was missing, or the read contained stop codons, out-of-frame junctions, or ambiguous translated residues. V3J clonotypes were defined by identical inferred V gene, J gene, and CDR3 amino acid sequence. The percentage overlap between two repertoires was calculated by dividing the number of shared unique clonotypes by the size of the smaller repertoire. RTK rarefaction, the Chao1 estimator, and Recon v2.1 estimates of unobserved clonotypes were used to assess repertoire richness. Generation probabilities for all TCRbeta clonotypes obtained by the gDNA method from several donors were computed using OLGA. The clones in this table, taken by TCRdb from immuneACCESS, are in-frame only. Not every clone is retained; where verified, under half of the shortfall comes from an unresolved V gene, and the cause of the rest is unknown. For V, J and clone size, that table is used; D and trimming come from the DNA. This sample holds roughly 2.6 million clones; just over 90% were observed only once. The biggest ten clones account for over 0.12% of the sample.

In this chain, TRBV28 is recombined with TRBJ2-5, with the identity of the D gene unclear. The last part of the DNA fits TRBJ2-7 better; the J call may be wrong. The TCR comes from a young man in good health. Sequenced: naive CD4+ T cells sorted from blood. This specimen's cell subset or site label, per the study, means: CD45RA+ positively selected. The DNA sequence reads TGTGCCAGCAGTTTAGGGGTCTACGAGCAGTACTTC. Its protein is CASSLGVYEQYF.